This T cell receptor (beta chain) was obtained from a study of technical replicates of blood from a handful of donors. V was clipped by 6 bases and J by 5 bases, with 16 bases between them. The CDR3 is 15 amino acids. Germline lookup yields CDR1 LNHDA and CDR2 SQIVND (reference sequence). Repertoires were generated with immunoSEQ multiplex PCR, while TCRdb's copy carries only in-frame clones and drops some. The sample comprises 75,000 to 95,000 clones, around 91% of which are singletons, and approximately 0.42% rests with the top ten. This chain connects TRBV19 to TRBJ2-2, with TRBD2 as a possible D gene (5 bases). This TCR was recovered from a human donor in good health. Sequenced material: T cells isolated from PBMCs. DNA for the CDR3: TGTGCCAGTAGGAAAGAATCCTTAGCGACCGGGGAGCTGTTTTTT. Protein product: CASRKESLATGELFF. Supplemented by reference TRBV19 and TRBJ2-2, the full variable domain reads DGGITQSPKYLFRKEGQNVTLSCEQNLNHDAMYWYRQDPGQGLRLIYYSQIVNDFQKGDIAEGYSVSREKKESFPLTVTSAQKNPTAFYLCASRKESLATGELFFGEGSRLTVL.